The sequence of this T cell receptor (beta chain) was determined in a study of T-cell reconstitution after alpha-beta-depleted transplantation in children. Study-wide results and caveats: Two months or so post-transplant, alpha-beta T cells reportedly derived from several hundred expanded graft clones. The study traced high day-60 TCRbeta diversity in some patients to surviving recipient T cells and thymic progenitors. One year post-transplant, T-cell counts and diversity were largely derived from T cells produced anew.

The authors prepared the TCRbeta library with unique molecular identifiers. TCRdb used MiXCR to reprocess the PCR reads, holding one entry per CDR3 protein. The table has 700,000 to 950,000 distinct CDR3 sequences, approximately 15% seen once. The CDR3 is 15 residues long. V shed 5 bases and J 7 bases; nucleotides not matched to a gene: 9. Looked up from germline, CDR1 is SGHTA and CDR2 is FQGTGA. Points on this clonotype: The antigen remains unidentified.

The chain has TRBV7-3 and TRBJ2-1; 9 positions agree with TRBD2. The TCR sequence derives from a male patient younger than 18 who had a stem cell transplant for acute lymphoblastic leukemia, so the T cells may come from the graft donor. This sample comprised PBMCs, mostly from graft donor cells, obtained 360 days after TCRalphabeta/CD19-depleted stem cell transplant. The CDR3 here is CASSDSGSWLNEQFF. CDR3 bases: TGTGCCAGCAGCGATAGCGGGAGTTGGCTGAATGAGCAGTTCTTC.